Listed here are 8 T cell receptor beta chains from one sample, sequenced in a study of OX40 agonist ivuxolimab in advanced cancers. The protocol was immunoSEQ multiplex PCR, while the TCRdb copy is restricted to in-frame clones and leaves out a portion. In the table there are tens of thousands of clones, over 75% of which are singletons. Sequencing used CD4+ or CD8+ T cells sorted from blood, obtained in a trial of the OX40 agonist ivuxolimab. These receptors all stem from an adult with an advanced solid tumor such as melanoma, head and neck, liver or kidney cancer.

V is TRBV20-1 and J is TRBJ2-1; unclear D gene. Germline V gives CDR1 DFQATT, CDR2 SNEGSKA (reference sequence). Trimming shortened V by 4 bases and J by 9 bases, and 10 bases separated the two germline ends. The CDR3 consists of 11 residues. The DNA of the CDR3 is TGCAGTGCTACGAGATCGGGTGAGCAGTTCTTC. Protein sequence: CSATRSGEQFF.

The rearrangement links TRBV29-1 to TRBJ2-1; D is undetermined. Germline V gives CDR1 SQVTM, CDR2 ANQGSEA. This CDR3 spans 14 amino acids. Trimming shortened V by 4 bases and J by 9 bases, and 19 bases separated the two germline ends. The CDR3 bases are TGCAGCGTTGTGGGCCAGTTCCTTGGGATTGAGCAGTTCTTC. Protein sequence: CSVVGQFLGIEQFF.

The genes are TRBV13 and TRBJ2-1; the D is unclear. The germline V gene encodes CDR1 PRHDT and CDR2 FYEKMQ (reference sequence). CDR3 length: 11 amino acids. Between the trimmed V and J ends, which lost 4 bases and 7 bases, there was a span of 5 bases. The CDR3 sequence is CASSWGNEQFF. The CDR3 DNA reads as TGTGCCAGCAGCTGGGGAAATGAGCAGTTCTTC.

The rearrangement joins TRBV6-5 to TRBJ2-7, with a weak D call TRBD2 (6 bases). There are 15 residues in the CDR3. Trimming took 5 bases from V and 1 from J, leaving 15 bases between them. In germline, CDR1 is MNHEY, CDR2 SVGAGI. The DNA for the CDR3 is TGTGCCAGCAGTGTTGGGGGGTCTAATTCCTACGAGCAGTACTTC. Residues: CASSVGGSNSYEQYF.

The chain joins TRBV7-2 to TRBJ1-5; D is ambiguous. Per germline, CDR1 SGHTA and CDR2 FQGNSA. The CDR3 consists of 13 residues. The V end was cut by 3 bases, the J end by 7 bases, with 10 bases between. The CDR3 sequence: CASSLGRRQPQHF. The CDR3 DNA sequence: TGTGCCAGCAGCTTGGGCCGGAGGCAGCCCCAGCATTTT.

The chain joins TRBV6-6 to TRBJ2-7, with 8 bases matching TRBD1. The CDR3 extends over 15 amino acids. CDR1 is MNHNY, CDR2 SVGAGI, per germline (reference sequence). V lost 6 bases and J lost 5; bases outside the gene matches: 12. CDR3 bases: TGTGCCAGCAGCGTAGGACGGACAGGGAGCCACGAGCAGTACTTC. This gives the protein CASSVGRTGSHEQYF.

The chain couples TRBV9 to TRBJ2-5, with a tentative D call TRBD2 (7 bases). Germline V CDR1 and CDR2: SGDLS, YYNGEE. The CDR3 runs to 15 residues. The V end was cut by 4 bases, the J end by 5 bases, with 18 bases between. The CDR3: CASSPSPGGRETQYF. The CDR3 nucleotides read TGTGCCAGCAGCCCCAGCCCCGGGGGGCGCGAGACCCAGTACTTC.

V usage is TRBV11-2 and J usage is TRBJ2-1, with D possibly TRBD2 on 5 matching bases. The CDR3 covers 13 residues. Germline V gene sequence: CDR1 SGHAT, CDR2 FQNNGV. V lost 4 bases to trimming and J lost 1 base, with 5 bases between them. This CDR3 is CASSWESYNEQFF. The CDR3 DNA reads TGTGCCAGCAGCTGGGAGTCCTACAATGAGCAGTTCTTC.